Below, 13 T cell receptor beta chains from the same sample are listed, as sequenced in a study of T cell repertoires and leukemia-associated antigens. TCRdb reprocessed the 5' RACE reads via MiXCR and lists one record per CDR3 protein. The sample yields 11,000 or so distinct CDR3 sequences, 35% to 45% seen once. Their antigen targets remain unknown. The specimen sequenced was CD3+ T cells sorted from blood and cultured. These receptors came from a female donor in good health.

Relative to its sample, this clonotype is medium-sized. The genes are TRBV2 and TRBJ1-1; D unclear. Germline V gives CDR1 SNHLY, CDR2 FYNNEI. The CDR3 spans 13 residues. V shed 2 bases and J shed 1 base, with 5 bases lying between them. CDR3 residues: CASSEMGNTEAFF. CDR3 in DNA: TGTGCCAGCAGTGAAATGGGGAACACTGAAGCTTTCTTT.

At least ten counts were recorded for this clonotype. The V gene is TRBV5-1, the J gene TRBJ2-1; TRBD2 matches 11 bases. Germline V lookup: CDR1 SGHRS, CDR2 YFSETQ. After removal of 5 bases from V and 4 bases from J, the junction contained 5 bases not matched to a gene. The CDR3 has 15 residues. The DNA for the CDR3 is TGCGCCAGCAGTCCCGGGACTAGCGGTTACAATGAGCAGTTCTTC. Translating gives CASSPGTSGYNEQFF.

The J gene is TRBJ2-7, the V gene TRBV4-2; 7 bases agree with TRBD2. The V segment lost 5 bases and the J segment 7 bases; nucleotides outside the gene matches: 5. The CDR3 has 12 residues. CDR1 LGHNA and CDR2 YNFKEQ come from the germline V gene. The CDR3 DNA sequence: TGTGCCAGCAGCTGGGCGGGGGATGAGCAGTACTTC. Protein sequence: CASSWAGDEQYF.

Ten or more counts support this clonotype. The chain combines TRBV7-3 with TRBJ1-1; weak D call: TRBD1 (5 bases). Trimming stripped 4 bases from V and 4 bases from J, with 10 bases between. Germline loops: CDR1 SGHTA, CDR2 FQGTGA. The CDR3 extends over 13 amino acids. Here the CDR3 reads CASSSGGGTEAFF. The CDR3 DNA reads TGTGCCAGCAGCTCTGGGGGGGGCACTGAAGCTTTCTTT.

The chain carries TRBV9 and TRBJ2-1; 16 nucleotides align to TRBD2. The CDR3 sequence is 16 residues long. The V and J ends lost 4 bases and 9 bases, in that order; junction bases with no gene match: 7. Germline lookup yields CDR1 SGDLS and CDR2 YYNGEE. This CDR3 is CASSPGLAGGRSEQFF. Written as DNA, the CDR3 is TGTGCCAGCAGCCCGGGACTAGCGGGAGGGCGGAGTGAGCAGTTCTTC.

This clonotype was picked up many times. This rearrangement joins TRBV10-3 to TRBJ2-5; D unresolved. Trimming took off 4 bases at V and 6 bases at J, with 12 bases between the two ends. The CDR3 length is 13 residues. Germline assignment: CDR1 ENHRY and CDR2 SYGVKD. The DNA of the CDR3 is TGTGCCATCAGTGCGAGGAACCCCCAGACCCAGTACTTC. This gives the protein CAISARNPQTQYF.

This clonotype occurred a few times. The chain uses TRBV29-1 and TRBJ2-1; possible D gene TRBD1, 6 bases. The CDR3 runs 12 residues. Germline-derived CDR1 and CDR2 are SQVTM and ANQGSEA. V was clipped by 4 bases and J by 7 bases, with 11 bases between them. CDR3 sequence (DNA): TGCAGCGTTGTTTGGGGGCCAAATGAGCAGTTCTTC. Protein: CSVVWGPNEQFF.

The V and J genes are TRBV20-1 and TRBJ1-2, with D perhaps TRBD1 (5 bases). This CDR3 is 13 amino acids long. V lost 6 bases and J 8 bases, leaving 19 bases between the germline ends. Germline loops: CDR1 DFQATT, CDR2 SNEGSKA (reference sequence). CDR3 loop: CSAERMGLGGYTF. The CDR3 DNA follows: TGCAGTGCCGAAAGGATGGGACTAGGAGGCTACACCTTC.

The chain joins TRBV5-5 to TRBJ2-1; 7 bases are a match to TRBD2. Germline V gene data show CDR1 as SGHKS and CDR2 as YYEKEE (reference sequence). V lost 2 bases to trimming and J lost 8 bases; unmatched junction nucleotides: 7. The CDR3 loop spans 14 amino acids. This chain's CDR3 is CASSLALASYEQFF. For the CDR3, the DNA is TGTGCCAGCAGCTTAGCACTAGCGTCCTATGAGCAGTTCTTC.

The V and J genes are TRBV20-1 and TRBJ2-7, with D possibly TRBD2 on 6 matching bases. Trimming took off 0 bases at V and 5 bases at J, with 29 bases between the two ends. The CDR3 has 19 residues. Looked up from germline, CDR1 is DFQATT and CDR2 is SNEGSKA (reference sequence). The CDR3 region is CSARDLMGMGGPLGDEQYF. Here the CDR3 DNA reads TGCAGTGCTAGAGATCTCATGGGAATGGGGGGACCACTGGGAGACGAGCAGTACTTC.

This clonotype occurred a few times. V is TRBV12-3 or TRBV12-4 and J is TRBJ2-3; D perhaps matches TRBD1 (6 bases). This CDR3 has 15 amino acids. The V and J ends lost 5 bases and 2 bases respectively, with 14 bases between them. The DNA for the CDR3 is TGTGCCAGCAGTAAGGGACAAATAGTCACAGATACGCAGTATTTT. Its protein is CASSKGQIVTDTQYF.

This clonotype appeared once. This sequence joins TRBV12-2 and TRBJ1-2; the table's D call, TRBD1, was not checked against the DNA. TRBV12-2 is labeled a pseudogene. This CDR3 comprises 15 residues. CDR3 residues: CASLPGEEANYGYTF. The CDR3 region has the DNA TGTGCAAGTCTCCCGGGTGAGGAAGCTAACTATGGCTACACCTTC.

As concerns this clonotype: At one end, the junction sequence differs from germline, possibly due to a read error. The chain links TRBV2 to TRBJ2-7, with D uncertain. The CDR3 is 13 amino acids. CDR1 and CDR2 (germline): SNHLY, FYNNEI. The CDR3 loop reads CAGSVLLIYEQYF. The CDR3 DNA sequence: TGTGCCGGCAGTGTCTTGCTGATCTACGAGCAGTACTTC.